Below are 24 T cell receptor beta chains sequenced from a single sample in a study of blood T cell repertoires in COVID-19. The table came from immunoSEQ multiplex PCR; TCRdb's copy has only in-frame clones and leaves some out. The sample lists about 190,000 clones, around four fifths occurring once. Sequencing was performed on peripheral blood. Receptors originate from a man aged 30 to 39 with active or convalescent COVID-19.

V gene TRBV27 combines with J gene TRBJ2-2; TRBD2 matches 10 bases. The length of the CDR3 is 15 residues. The V and J ends lost 6 bases and 0 bases, in that order; junction bases with no gene match: 1. Germline CDR1 and CDR2: MNHEY and SMNVEV (reference sequence). CDR3 DNA: TGTGCCAGCAGCCTAGCGGGGGCGAACACCGGGGAGCTGTTTTTT. This codes for CASSLAGANTGELFF.

The chain carries TRBV19 and TRBJ2-7; TRBD1 agrees at 10 bases. Germline V gene lookup returns CDR1 LNHDA and CDR2 SQIVND (reference sequence). V dropped 9 bases and J dropped 5; count of bases not matched to a gene: 10. This CDR3 has 14 residues. CDR3 in amino acids: CASSQDRGNHEQYF. Here the CDR3 DNA reads TGTGCCAGCTCACAGGACAGGGGGAACCACGAGCAGTACTTC.

The chain joins TRBV11-2 to TRBJ1-6; D unresolved. Germline loops: CDR1 SGHAT, CDR2 FQNNGV. Trimming took 3 bases from V and 5 from J, leaving 2 bases between them. This CDR3 is 12 amino acids long. CDR3 region: CASSFDNSPLHF. The DNA for the CDR3 is TGTGCCAGCAGCTTCGATAATTCACCCCTCCACTTT. Supplemented by reference TRBV11-2 and TRBJ1-6, the full variable domain reads EAGVAQSPRYKIIEKRQSVAFWCNPISGHATLYWYQQILGQGPKLLIQFQNNGVVDDSQLPKDRFSAERLKGVDSTLKIQPAKLEDSAVYLCASSFDNSPLHFGNGTRLTVT.

The chain joins TRBV7-9 to TRBJ2-4, with TRBD2 as a possible D gene (6 bases). Per the germline V gene, CDR1 is SEHNR and CDR2 is FQNEAQ (reference sequence). The CDR3 is 17 residues long. Between the trimmed V and J ends, which lost 3 bases and 0 bases, there was a span of 15 bases. The CDR3 DNA is TGTGCCAGCAGCTTGTTGCCGGGGGAAGTAGCCAAAAACATTCAGTACTTC. It yields the protein CASSLLPGEVAKNIQYF.

The gene calls are TRBV6-2 or TRBV6-3 and TRBJ2-1, with unresolved D. The CDR3 runs 15 residues. CDR1 and CDR2 from the germline V gene are MNHEY and SVGEGT. The V and J ends lost 2 bases and 8 bases respectively, with 16 bases between them. CDR3 sequence reads: CASSYQEGRPHEQFF. In nucleotides, the CDR3 is TGTGCCAGCAGTTACCAGGAAGGCAGGCCGCATGAGCAGTTCTTC.

The CDR3 sequence: CASSYLAGSTDTQYF. The DNA for the CDR3 is TGTGCCAGCAGTTACTTAGCGGGGAGCACAGATACGCAGTATTTT. The gene calls are TRBV6-5 and TRBJ2-3; 8 bases match TRBD2. V dropped 1 base and J dropped 0; count of bases not matched to a gene: 0. Per the germline V gene, CDR1 is MNHEY and CDR2 is SVGAGI. The CDR3 has 15 residues.

The rearrangement links TRBV29-1 to TRBJ2-3, with 9 nucleotides matching TRBD1. From germline, CDR1 is SQVTM and CDR2 ANQGSEA. The CDR3 runs to 15 residues. J gave up 0 bases and V 3 bases, and 4 bases lay outside the gene matches. This chain's CDR3 is CSVERTGDSTDTQYF. CDR3 DNA sequence: TGCAGCGTTGAGCGGACAGGGGACAGCACAGATACGCAGTATTTT.

This chain links TRBV27 with TRBJ2-5, with 7 bases aligning to TRBD2. V shed 0 bases, J shed 1 base, and the junction held 2 bases outside the gene matches. This CDR3 contains 15 residues. Germline lookup yields CDR1 MNHEY and CDR2 SMNVEV (reference sequence). The CDR3 is CASSLSGRPQETQYF. For the CDR3, the DNA is TGTGCCAGCAGTTTATCCGGGAGGCCCCAAGAGACCCAGTACTTC.

The chain uses TRBV19 and TRBJ2-7; D remains ambiguous. V lost 4 bases to trimming and J lost 2 bases, with 9 bases between them. There are 13 residues in the CDR3. The germline CDR1 and CDR2 sequences are LNHDA and SQIVND (reference sequence). The chain's CDR3 is CASSNTGAYEQYF. In DNA form, the CDR3 reads TGTGCCAGTAGTAACACTGGAGCCTACGAGCAGTACTTC.

V gene TRBV27 combines with J gene TRBJ1-2; tentatively, D is TRBD1 (5 bases). The V end lost 8 bases, the J end lost 0 bases, and 25 bases lay between the germline ends. This CDR3 region has 18 residues. Looked up from germline, CDR1 is MNHEY and CDR2 is SMNVEV (reference sequence). CDR3 in DNA: TGTGCCAGCGGACCATTCTACTTAGGGGTTGGGGCTAACTATGGCTACACCTTC. It translates to CASGPFYLGVGANYGYTF.

This clone occurred once. The V call is TRBV7-3, the J call TRBJ1-2; tentatively, D is TRBD1 (5 bases). The CDR3 has 16 residues. Trimming removed 5 bases at V and 0 bases at J, with 16 bases between. CDR1 is SGHTA and CDR2 is FQGTGA in the germline V gene. CDR3 DNA sequence: TGTGCCAGCAGCCGAAGCGGGGCCGCATCTAACTATGGCTACACCTTC. Translating it yields CASSRSGAASNYGYTF.

This chain joins TRBV4-1 and TRBJ2-5; 14 bases agree with TRBD2. Germline V lookup: CDR1 MGHRA, CDR2 YSYEKL. The CDR3 spans 18 residues. J lost 3 bases, V lost 4 bases, and 10 bases had no gene match. Here the CDR3 reads CASSRGLAGARTKETQYF. The CDR3 nucleotides read TGCGCCAGCAGCCGGGGACTAGCGGGGGCTCGTACGAAAGAGACCCAGTACTTC.

The count of this clone is one. J is TRBJ1-1 and V is TRBV7-6, with a possible D match to TRBD1 (6 bases). Trimming took off 5 bases at V and 0 bases at J, with 13 bases between the two ends. Germline CDR1 SGHVS, CDR2 FNYEAQ. CDR3 length: 15 amino acids. CDR3 nucleotides: TGTGCCAGCAGCGACGAGCGGGGGCTGAACACTGAAGCTTTCTTT. Protein product: CASSDERGLNTEAFF.

The genes are TRBV30 and TRBJ1-3; 8 bases are a match to TRBD1. CDR1 and CDR2 (germline): GTSNPN, SVGIG (reference sequence). CDR3 size: 12 residues. The ends lost 4 bases at V and 6 bases at J; junction bases unmatched: 2. The CDR3 loop is CAWTGGENTIYF. CDR3 nucleotide sequence: TGTGCCTGGACAGGGGGCGAAAACACCATATATTTT.

The chain joins TRBV23-1 to TRBJ2-7; D is perhaps TRBD2 (7 bases). TRBV23-1 is given ORF status, its function remaining uncertain. The CDR3 length is 14 residues. V was shortened by 0 bases and J by 3 bases, with 9 bases between the two germline ends. The CDR3 DNA reads as TGCGCCAGCAGTCAATCGGGGGGGCTCTACGAGCAGTACTTC. The encoded protein is CASSQSGGLYEQYF.

The chain carries TRBV6-1 and TRBJ2-2; TRBD2 agrees at 10 bases. CDR1 and CDR2 (germline): MNHNS, SASEGT. Trimming cost V 2 bases and J 6 bases; bases outside gene matches: 9. There are 17 residues in the CDR3. The CDR3 loop is CASSELLAGTTSGELFF. CDR3 nucleotides: TGTGCCAGCAGTGAACTACTAGCGGGGACAACATCCGGGGAGCTGTTTTTT.

The genes are TRBV9 and TRBJ1-2; weak D call: TRBD1 (5 bases). V was pared by 3 bases and J by 7 bases, with 13 bases between. The CDR3 extends over 13 amino acids. Germline loops: CDR1 SGDLS, CDR2 YYNGEE. As DNA, the CDR3 is TGTGCCAGCAGCGCCCGCGGGGGTGGTGGCTACACCTTC. This translates into CASSARGGGGYTF.

The CDR3 coding sequence is TGTGCCAGCTCACCACCGGGGAAGGGAGGAACTGAAGCTTTCTTT. Its protein is CASSPPGKGGTEAFF. V gene TRBV18 combines with J gene TRBJ1-1, with D unresolved. V gave up 0 bases and J gave up 5 bases, with 13 bases separating them. The CDR3 extends over 15 amino acids. Germline CDR1 is KGHSH and CDR2 is LQKENI.

The V and J genes are TRBV10-3 and TRBJ2-3, with 8 bases aligning to TRBD2. Germline loops: CDR1 ENHRY, CDR2 SYGVKD. The CDR3 loop spans 15 amino acids. V lost 7 bases, J lost 0 bases, and 6 bases stayed unmatched. This chain's CDR3 is CAITISGTSTDTQYF. The DNA of the CDR3 is TGTGCCATCACCATTAGCGGGACTAGCACAGATACGCAGTATTTT.

The chain has TRBV19 and TRBJ1-2; possibly TRBD1 for D (5 bases). CDR1 and CDR2 (germline): LNHDA, SQIVND (reference sequence). Trimming took off 4 bases at V and 5 bases at J, with 17 bases between the two ends. The CDR3 has 15 amino acids. CDR3 sequence reads: CASSTPDRNIYGYTF. CDR3 sequence (DNA): TGTGCCAGTAGTACCCCCGACAGAAATATTTATGGCTACACCTTC.

J is TRBJ1-5 and V is TRBV7-9; perhaps TRBD1 as D (6 bases). This CDR3 is 13 amino acids long. CDR1 SEHNR and CDR2 FQNEAQ come from the germline V gene (reference sequence). The germline V and J ends were trimmed by 4 bases and 7 bases, with 11 bases remaining between them. CDR3 sequence: CASSSQGKQPQHF. The CDR3 bases are TGTGCCAGCAGCTCACAGGGAAAACAGCCCCAGCATTTT.

CDR3 in DNA: TGTGCCAGCAGCTTCGGACGGGGAGGGGGCTATGGCTACACCTTC. It specifies CASSFGRGGGYGYTF. This rearrangement joins TRBV5-4 to TRBJ1-2, with D maybe TRBD1 (6 bases). V gave up 2 bases and J gave up 4 bases, with 15 bases separating them. The CDR3 contains 15 residues. CDR1 is SGHNT and CDR2 is YYREEE in the germline V gene (reference sequence).

Concerning this clone itself: A junction end diverges from the germline sequence, so it may reflect a read error. V and J are TRBV7-7 and TRBJ2-2; 7 bases agree with TRBD1. This CDR3 is 14 amino acids long. Germline CDR1 reads SSHAT; CDR2 reads FNYEAQ (reference sequence). CDR3 nucleotide sequence: TGTGCTAGCAGCCGGACAACAGGGGCCGGGGAGCTGTTTTTT. Amino acid sequence: CASSRTTGAGELFF. The full variable domain, in which reference TRBV7-7 and TRBJ2-2 provide the parts outside the CDR3, is GAGVSQSPRYKVTKRGQDVTLRCDPISSHATLYWYQQALGQGPEFLTYFNYEAQPDKSGLPSDRFSAERPEGSISTLTIQRTEQRDSAMYRCASSRTTGAGELFFGEGSRLTVL.

This chain uses TRBV3-1 (or the pseudogene TRBV3-2) with TRBJ2-7; D is possibly TRBD2 (5 bases). This CDR3 spans 15 amino acids. Germline-derived CDR1 and CDR2 are LGHDT and YNNKEL (reference sequence). Deletions cut 4 bases from V and 2 bases from J, with 15 bases between. CDR3 region: CASSLAGIGAYEQYF. Here the CDR3 DNA reads TGTGCCAGCAGCCTTGCCGGGATCGGGGCCTACGAGCAGTACTTC.